This entry lists 9 T cell receptor beta chains sequenced from one sample in a study of cytotoxic CD8 clonotypes in ibrutinib-treated CLL. Using immunoSEQ multiplex PCR, the repertoire was profiled, and TCRdb retains in-frame clones only, with some absent. Among fewer than 75,000 clones, 71% were seen once, and the ten largest hold around 42%. The source was PBMCs, collected after 12 months of ibrutinib treatment. Receptors originate from a human donor with chronic lymphocytic leukemia.

The V gene is TRBV5-4, the J gene TRBJ2-2, with 7 bases identical to TRBD2. The CDR3 is made up of 16 amino acids. CDR1 and CDR2 from the germline V gene are SGHNT and YYREEE (reference sequence). V trimming: 2 bases; J trimming: 1 base; junction bases outside the gene matches: 5. The CDR3, as DNA: TGTGCCAGCAGCTTCGGGGCTAGCGGGAACACCGGGGAGCTGTTTTTT. This sequence encodes CASSFGASGNTGELFF.

This clone was found once. The CDR3 reads CATSRAGDPYEQYF. In DNA, the CDR3 is TGTGCCACCAGCAGAGCCGGTGATCCCTACGAGCAGTACTTC. This sequence joins TRBV15 and TRBJ2-7; D gene unclear. Germline-derived CDR1 and CDR2 are LNHNV and YYDKDF (reference sequence). This CDR3 has 14 amino acids. The ends were cut back, 1 base at V and 2 bases at J, with 9 bases in the middle.

This clone has a handful of counts. This rearrangement joins TRBV5-1 to TRBJ2-7; 9 bases match TRBD1. Looked up from germline, CDR1 is SGHRS and CDR2 is YFSETQ. V lost 7 bases to trimming and J lost 5 bases; unmatched junction nucleotides: 10. CDR3 length: 14 residues. In DNA form, the CDR3 reads TGCGCCAGCCGCCCGGGACAGGGCCTGAACGAGCAGTACTTC. Translating gives CASRPGQGLNEQYF.

The chain has TRBV7-9 and TRBJ2-7, with D unresolved. Germline V gene data show CDR1 as SEHNR and CDR2 as FQNEAQ (reference sequence). V lost 5 bases, J lost 0 bases, and 8 bases lay in between. The CDR3 extends over 13 amino acids. The CDR3 DNA is TGTGCCAGCAGCCCAAGGAGCTCCTACGAGCAGTACTTC. It yields the protein CASSPRSSYEQYF.

V usage is TRBV30 and J usage is TRBJ2-5; 7 positions match TRBD2. Germline V gene lookup returns CDR1 GTSNPN and CDR2 SVGIG (reference sequence). The CDR3 sequence is 13 residues long. V shed 6 bases, J shed 1 base, and the junction held 5 bases outside the gene matches. The CDR3 loop reads CACSGHLQETQYF. The CDR3 DNA reads TGTGCCTGTAGCGGGCACCTCCAAGAGACCCAGTACTTC.

The V call is TRBV6-6, the J call TRBJ1-5; D is unclear. The CDR3 extends over 13 amino acids. V lost 5 bases and J 7 bases, leaving 12 bases between the germline ends. The germline CDR1 and CDR2 sequences are MNHNY and SVGAGI (reference sequence). The CDR3 coding sequence is TGTGCCAGCAGTCCCTCCGAGGGACAGCCCCAGCATTTT. Translated, it gives CASSPSEGQPQHF.

This chain links TRBV5-1 with TRBJ1-1; 11 nucleotides match TRBD1. The V gene's germline CDR1 is SGHRS and CDR2 YFSETQ. The CDR3 has 15 residues. V lost 4 bases and J lost 8; bases outside the gene matches: 10. In nucleotides, the CDR3 is TGCGCCAGCAGCCTAAGGACAGGGGGCCTGTTCGAAGCTTTCTTT. This codes for CASSLRTGGLFEAFF.

The rearrangement links TRBV9 to TRBJ2-7; no reliable D call. This CDR3 is 14 amino acids long. The V end was cut by 0 bases, the J end by 2 bases, with 9 bases between. In germline, CDR1 is SGDLS, CDR2 YYNGEE. The CDR3, as DNA: TGTGCCAGCAGCGTAGAGGTGGTTCCCTACGAGCAGTACTTC. Protein product: CASSVEVVPYEQYF.

This clone has a handful of counts. The genes are TRBV6-1 and TRBJ2-3; D might be TRBD2 (5 bases). V gave up 2 bases and J gave up 3 bases, with 12 bases separating them. Germline CDR1 and CDR2: MNHNS and SASEGT. The CDR3 extends over 15 amino acids. This CDR3 reads CASSELVSGTDTQYF. In nucleotides, the CDR3 is TGTGCCAGCAGTGAACTTGTTTCGGGGACAGATACGCAGTATTTT.